These 8 T cell receptor beta chains originate from one sample sequenced in a study of T cell responses to AZD1222 COVID-19 vaccine. This table comes from immunoSEQ multiplex PCR, and its TCRdb copy is limited to in-frame clones, with some not included. Altogether 150,000 or so clones are present, 85% to 95% being singletons, with the ten largest covering 3.6%. The sequencing used peripheral blood, collected 28 days after the second AZD1222 dose. These receptors were collected from an adult who received the AZD1222 COVID-19 vaccine.

The J gene is TRBJ2-4, the V gene TRBV19, with D maybe TRBD1 (7 bases). Germline loops: CDR1 LNHDA, CDR2 SQIVND (reference sequence). Trimming cost V 6 bases and J 9 bases, with 18 bases left between them. CDR3 length: 14 amino acids. CDR3 sequence: CASSSTGREGIQYF. The CDR3 DNA reads TGTGCCAGTAGCTCGACAGGGCGGGAAGGCATTCAGTACTTC.

The CDR3 spells CASSPPRVEAFF. CDR3 in DNA: TGTGCCAGCTCACCACCCAGGGTTGAAGCTTTCTTT. The V and J genes are TRBV18 and TRBJ1-1; possible D gene TRBD1, 5 bases. CDR3 length: 12 amino acids. Germline CDR1 is KGHSH and CDR2 is LQKENI. Trimming removed 0 bases from V and 7 bases from J, with 6 bases in between. The full variable domain, with the rest looked up from reference TRBV18 and TRBJ1-1, is NAGVMQNPRHLVRRRGQEARLRCSPMKGHSHVYWYRQLPEEGLKFMVYLQKENIIDESGMPKERFSAEFPKEGPSILRIQQVVRGDSAAYFCASSPPRVEAFFGQGTRLTVV.

The rearrangement joins TRBV5-1 to TRBJ2-3; D uncertain. CDR1 and CDR2 from the germline V gene are SGHRS and YFSETQ. This CDR3 has 15 amino acids. The V end was cut by 0 bases, the J end by 4 bases, with 12 bases between. DNA for the CDR3: TGCGCCAGCAGCTTGGAGATAGCAGTAGCAGATACGCAGTATTTT. Amino acid sequence: CASSLEIAVADTQYF.

This chain connects TRBV6-2 or TRBV6-3 to TRBJ2-3, with TRBD2 matching over 7 bases. There are 14 residues in the CDR3. Germline V CDR1 and CDR2: MNHEY, SVGEGT. The ends lost 5 bases at V and 2 bases at J; junction bases unmatched: 4. The CDR3 region is CASSNQRDTDTQYF. The DNA for the CDR3 is TGTGCCAGCAGTAACCAGCGGGACACAGATACGCAGTATTTT.

This clone has a single count. The V call is TRBV7-8, the J call TRBJ1-1, with D unclear. V was clipped by 5 bases and J by 5 bases, with 9 bases between them. The CDR3 is made up of 12 amino acids. Germline V CDR1 and CDR2: SGHVS, FQNEAQ. CDR3 DNA sequence: TGTGCCAGCAGCCGGCGTGGTACTGAAGCTTTCTTT. Amino acids: CASSRRGTEAFF. The complete variable domain, with remaining parts taken from reference TRBV7-8 and TRBJ1-1, reads GAGVSQSPRYKVAKRGQDVALRCDPISGHVSLFWYQQALGQGPEFLTYFQNEAQLDKSGLPSDRFFAERPEGSVSTLKIQRTQQEDSAVYLCASSRRGTEAFFGQGTRLTVV.

The chain combines TRBV28 with TRBJ1-5; the D is unclear. Trimming took off 1 base at V and 6 bases at J, with 13 bases between the two ends. The CDR3 runs 15 residues. In germline, CDR1 is MDHEN, CDR2 SYDVKM. For the CDR3, the DNA is TGTGCCAGCAGTTTATCCCCCCTAAGGGCTCAGCCCCAGCATTTT. This encodes CASSLSPLRAQPQHF.

The J gene is TRBJ2-6, the V gene TRBV7-2; no clear D. V lost 0 bases and J lost 4, with 7 bases in between. In germline, CDR1 is SGHTA, CDR2 FQGNSA. The CDR3 spans 15 residues. The chain's CDR3 is CASSLARIGANVLTF. The CDR3 DNA reads as TGTGCCAGCAGCTTAGCACGGATCGGGGCCAACGTCCTGACTTTC.

A few counts support this clone. The rearrangement uses TRBV5-4 and TRBJ2-7; D ambiguous. CDR3 size: 15 residues. CDR1 and CDR2 (germline): SGHNT, YYREEE (reference sequence). V was cut by 0 bases and J by 3 bases, with 13 bases left in between. The CDR3 region has the DNA TGTGCCAGCAGCTTGGACCCTAACCTGGGCTACGAGCAGTACTTC. Its translation is CASSLDPNLGYEQYF.